Following are 25 T cell receptor beta chains from one sample sequenced in a study of siplizumab effects on memory and regulatory T cells. This table comes from immunoSEQ multiplex PCR, and its TCRdb copy is limited to in-frame clones, with some not included. The sample holds 100,000 or so clones, 94% seen once. Material: Tregs sorted from blood. These receptors came from a human donor in good health.

The J gene is TRBJ2-7, the V gene TRBV27; 9 positions match TRBD1. With 3 bases clipped from V and 4 bases from J, the junction kept 1 base outside the gene matches. The CDR3 is 13 amino acids. Germline CDR1 reads MNHEY; CDR2 reads SMNVEV (reference sequence). The CDR3 protein is CASSLDRGYEQYF. As DNA, the CDR3 is TGTGCCAGCAGTTTGGACAGGGGTTACGAGCAGTACTTC.

This chain links TRBV7-9 with TRBJ2-3; D not resolved. From germline, CDR1 is SEHNR and CDR2 FQNEAQ (reference sequence). Deletions cut 5 bases from V and 0 bases from J, with 21 bases between. CDR3 length equals 18 residues. The CDR3 here is CASSPPLTDLSSTDTQYF. CDR3 nucleotides: TGTGCCAGCAGCCCGCCTCTTACAGACTTATCTAGCACAGATACGCAGTATTTT. The full variable domain, rest sourced from reference TRBV7-9 and TRBJ2-3, is DTGVSQNPRHKITKRGQNVTFRCDPISEHNRLYWYRQTLGQGPEFLTYFQNEAQLEKSRLLSDRFSAERPKGSFSTLEIQRTEQGDSAMYLCASSPPLTDLSSTDTQYFGPGTRLTVL.

The rearrangement joins TRBV7-8 to TRBJ1-2; D ambiguous. The V gene lost 7 bases and the J gene lost 7 bases, with 16 bases spanning the gap. The CDR3 loop spans 13 amino acids. Germline CDR1 and CDR2: SGHVS and FQNEAQ. The CDR3 DNA sequence: TGTGCCAGCACCGAAAATGGGTACAGTGGCTACACCTTC. The encoded protein is CASTENGYSGYTF.

The CDR3 bases are TGTGCCAGCAACCGACAGGGTATCTACGAGCAGTACTTC. Translating gives CASNRQGIYEQYF. This chain uses TRBV2 with TRBJ2-7, with TRBD1 identical over 7 bases. The CDR3 sequence is 13 residues long. Germline assignment: CDR1 SNHLY and CDR2 FYNNEI. V shed 7 bases, J shed 3 bases, and the junction held 6 bases outside the gene matches. The full variable domain, in which reference TRBV2 and TRBJ2-7 provide the parts outside the CDR3, is EPEVTQTPSHQVTQMGQEVILRCVPISNHLYFYWYRQILGQKVEFLVSFYNNEISEKSEIFDDQFSVERPDGSNFTLKIRSTKLEDSAMYFCASNRQGIYEQYFGPGTRLTVT.

This chain uses TRBV5-4 with TRBJ2-7, with D possibly TRBD2 on 5 matching bases. Trimming took off 4 bases at V and 3 bases at J, with 11 bases between the two ends. This CDR3 is built from 13 residues. CDR1 is SGHNT, CDR2 YYREEE, per germline (reference sequence). In nucleotides, the CDR3 is TGTGCCAGCAGCCGGGGATTTGACTACGAGCAGTACTTC. This codes for CASSRGFDYEQYF.

For the CDR3, the DNA is TGTGCCAGTAGGGGGGGATGGGACAGGGAAAGCAATGAGCAGTTCTTC. As protein: CASRGGWDRESNEQFF. The genes are TRBV19 and TRBJ2-1, with 9 bases identical to TRBD1. V gave up 6 bases and J gave up 6 bases; unmatched junction bases: 12. Germline lookup yields CDR1 LNHDA and CDR2 SQIVND (reference sequence). CDR3 size: 16 residues.

The chain uses TRBV5-8 and TRBJ2-4; 7 positions match TRBD1. The CDR3 sequence is 16 residues long. The trim removed 0 bases at V and 7 bases at J, leaving 10 bases unmatched. The germline CDR1 and CDR2 sequences are SGHTS and YDEGEE. The CDR3: CASSLGGGRGLNIQYF. The CDR3 DNA is TGTGCCAGCAGCTTGGGAGGGGGCAGGGGCCTCAACATTCAGTACTTC. Complete variable domain (other parts from reference TRBV5-8 and TRBJ2-4): EAGVTQSPTHLIKTRGQQATLRCSPISGHTSVYWYQQALGLGLQFLLWYDEGEERNRGNFPPRFSGRQFPNYSSELNVNALELEDSALYLCASSLGGGRGLNIQYFGAGTRLSVL.

The chain recombines TRBV4-1 with TRBJ1-2; no clear D. This CDR3 contains 14 residues. CDR1 is MGHRA and CDR2 is YSYEKL in the germline V gene. The V end was cut by 2 bases, the J end by 6 bases, with 13 bases between. The CDR3 DNA sequence: TGCGCCAGCAGCCAAAAGTCCGGGGAACATGGCTACACCTTC. It encodes CASSQKSGEHGYTF.

This chain uses TRBV6-4 with TRBJ2-5; tentative D call: TRBD1 (6 bases). V was trimmed by 6 bases and J by 4 bases, leaving 12 bases between them. The CDR3 runs 13 residues. Germline V gives CDR1 MRHNA, CDR2 SNTAGT. The CDR3 DNA reads TGTGCCAGCAGCAGGGGACCGACAGAGACCCAGTACTTC. This codes for CASSRGPTETQYF.

J is TRBJ2-2 and V is TRBV30; 8 nucleotides match TRBD2. Germline trimming cut 2 bases from V and 7 bases from J; bases unmatched to any gene: 6. Looked up from germline, CDR1 is GTSNPN and CDR2 is SVGIG (reference sequence). There are 14 residues in the CDR3. As DNA, the CDR3 is TGTGCCTGGAGTTGGCGGGGGGCGAGCGGGGAGCTGTTTTTT. Its protein is CAWSWRGASGELFF.

The chain couples TRBV5-1 to TRBJ2-3; D is unresolved. The CDR3 runs 12 residues. Germline V CDR1 and CDR2: SGHRS, YFSETQ. V was cut by 6 bases and J by 0 bases, with 5 bases left in between. For the CDR3, the DNA is TGCGCCAGCAAGGCTAGCACAGATACGCAGTATTTT. As protein: CASKASTDTQYF. Drawing the rest from reference TRBV5-1 and TRBJ2-3, the complete variable domain is KAGVTQTPRYLIKTRGQQVTLSCSPISGHRSVSWYQQTPGQGLQFLFEYFSETQRNKGNFPGRFSGRQFSNSRSEMNVSTLELGDSALYLCASKASTDTQYFGPGTRLTVL.

This rearrangement joins TRBV10-2 to TRBJ1-5, with D hard to call. In germline, CDR1 is WSHSY, CDR2 SAAADI. The length of the CDR3 is 13 residues. Trimming cost V 7 bases and J 7 bases, with 14 bases left between them. CDR3 in amino acids: CASISQLGQPQHF. The CDR3, as DNA: TGCGCCAGCATTTCACAATTAGGACAGCCCCAGCATTTT.

V gene TRBV7-8 combines with J gene TRBJ2-1, with 9 bases lining up with TRBD1. Per the germline V gene, CDR1 is SGHVS and CDR2 is FQNEAQ. The CDR3 spans 15 residues. V shed 4 bases, J shed 7 bases, and the junction held 8 bases outside the gene matches. CDR3 DNA sequence: TGTGCCAGCAGCTCCGGGACAGGGCCACGAAATGAGCAGTTCTTC. This translates into CASSSGTGPRNEQFF.

This chain connects TRBV18 to TRBJ2-7; tentatively, D is TRBD2 (5 bases). Germline CDR1 and CDR2: KGHSH and LQKENI. The V gene lost 4 bases and the J gene lost 3 bases, with 7 bases spanning the gap. This CDR3 region has 12 residues. CDR3 DNA sequence: TGTGCCAGCTCACGCCGGGACTACGAGCAGTACTTC. Encoded protein: CASSRRDYEQYF.

The V and J genes are TRBV4-2 and TRBJ2-1; 8 nucleotides match TRBD1. Germline CDR1 reads LGHNA; CDR2 reads YNFKEQ. The CDR3 contains 14 residues. With V trimmed by 4 bases and J by 4 bases, 3 bases remained unmatched. The CDR3 coding sequence is TGTGCCAGCAGCCCGACAGGGGTGTACAATGAGCAGTTCTTC. The encoded protein is CASSPTGVYNEQFF.

This chain uses TRBV11-2 with TRBJ2-2; tentatively, D is TRBD1 (6 bases). The CDR3 is 16 residues long. CDR1 and CDR2 from the germline V gene are SGHAT and FQNNGV. V was shortened by 0 bases and J by 6 bases, with 14 bases between the two germline ends. CDR3 bases: TGTGCCAGCAGCTTAGATCGATTGTGGGGGCCCGGGGAGCTGTTTTTT. It specifies CASSLDRLWGPGELFF.

The chain carries TRBV5-1 and TRBJ2-7; D is perhaps TRBD1 (5 bases). The V and J ends lost 2 bases and 1 base respectively, with 13 bases between them. Germline-derived CDR1 and CDR2 are SGHRS and YFSETQ. There are 15 residues in the CDR3. Here the CDR3 DNA reads TGCGCCAGCAGCTTTTTAGGGGCGCAATCCTACGAGCAGTACTTC. Residues: CASSFLGAQSYEQYF.

The J gene is TRBJ2-1, the V gene TRBV5-8; the D gene is possibly TRBD2 (6 bases). CDR1 and CDR2 from the germline V gene are SGHTS and YDEGEE. Trimming took 4 bases from V and 7 from J, leaving 9 bases between them. The CDR3 spans 12 residues. In nucleotides, the CDR3 is TGTGCCAGCAGCCAGGGACTTAATGAGCAGTTCTTC. This gives the protein CASSQGLNEQFF.

The chain carries TRBV7-2 and TRBJ2-7; 11 positions agree with TRBD2. The germline V gene has CDR1 SGHTA and CDR2 FQGNSA. J lost 3 bases, V lost 5 bases, and 12 bases had no gene match. The CDR3 runs to 17 residues. Here the CDR3 DNA reads TGTGCCAGCAGCCTCAGAGGGACTAGCGGAACCAACTACGAGCAGTACTTC. As protein: CASSLRGTSGTNYEQYF.

The chain uses TRBV5-1 and TRBJ2-6; a weak D match, TRBD1 (5 bases). V gave up 1 base and J gave up 1 base, with 18 bases separating them. CDR1 SGHRS and CDR2 YFSETQ come from the germline V gene. The CDR3 length is 19 residues. CDR3 sequence (DNA): TGCGCCAGCAGCTTGTATTCAGGGTCGCAGGTTTCTGGGGCCAACGTCCTGACTTTC. Translation: CASSLYSGSQVSGANVLTF.

The V gene is TRBV7-9, the J gene TRBJ1-2, with 10 bases lining up with TRBD1. The CDR3 is made up of 19 amino acids. V shed 5 bases, J shed 8 bases, and the junction held 23 bases outside the gene matches. Germline V gives CDR1 SEHNR, CDR2 FQNEAQ (reference sequence). The CDR3 bases are TGTGCCAGCAGCCCATTCGACAGTCGACAGGGGGCCCGGGTCGTCGGCTACACCTTC. It codes for CASSPFDSRQGARVVGYTF.

The rearrangement joins TRBV27 to TRBJ1-2; TRBD1 matches 7 bases. The V and J ends lost 2 bases and 0 bases, in that order; junction bases with no gene match: 6. Per germline, CDR1 MNHEY and CDR2 SMNVEV (reference sequence). The length of the CDR3 is 16 residues. The CDR3 DNA follows: TGTGCCAGCAGTTTAACCAGGGGGTCCTCTAACTATGGCTACACCTTC. It codes for CASSLTRGSSNYGYTF.

This chain links TRBV7-2 with TRBJ1-2, with no clear D. The CDR3 extends over 14 amino acids. Germline V CDR1 and CDR2: SGHTA, FQGNSA. Trimming took 5 bases from V and 8 from J, leaving 18 bases between them. The CDR3 DNA is TGTGCCAGCAGCCTATTTACAAAACCTTGGGGCTACACCTTC. This encodes CASSLFTKPWGYTF. The variable domain in full, completed from reference TRBV7-2 and TRBJ1-2, reads GAGVSQSPSNKVTEKGKDVELRCDPISGHTALYWYRQSLGQGLEFLIYFQGNSAPDKSGLPSDRFSAERTGGSVSTLTIQRTQQEDSAVYLCASSLFTKPWGYTFGSGTRLTVV.

This chain joins TRBV27 and TRBJ2-7; the D call may be TRBD1 or TRBD2 (6 bases each). From germline, CDR1 is MNHEY and CDR2 SMNVEV (reference sequence). The V end was cut by 4 bases, the J end by 2 bases, with 15 bases between. This CDR3 has 15 amino acids. CDR3 amino acids: CASSSGGQGTYEQYF. The CDR3 bases are TGTGCCAGCAGTTCTGGGGGGCAGGGGACCTACGAGCAGTACTTC.

This clone was counted once. The chain recombines TRBV19 with TRBJ2-6; no firm D call. CDR1 is LNHDA and CDR2 is SQIVND in the germline V gene (reference sequence). V was shortened by 5 bases and J by 2 bases, with 7 bases between the two germline ends. This CDR3 region has 14 residues. The CDR3 DNA follows: TGTGCCAGTAGTTTAAGTGCTGGGGCCAACGTCCTGACTTTC. Protein product: CASSLSAGANVLTF.